What follows are 16 T cell receptor beta chains derived from one specimen sequenced in a study of blood T cells in healthy people across ages. Together with a sample-barcoded 5' primer, a J-beta primer mix was included in a second PCR lasting roughly 6 to 12 cycles. TCRdb fed the 5' RACE reads into MiXCR, producing one record per CDR3 protein. The data hold 1.5 million to 2 million distinct CDR3 sequences, with 40% to 55% observed a single time. The specimen was blood. The receptors come from a middle-aged woman in good health.

The chain couples TRBV28 to TRBJ1-5, with D possibly matching TRBD1 (5 bases). The CDR3 covers 13 residues. V dropped 5 bases and J dropped 6 bases, with 11 bases sitting between them. Germline V gene data show CDR1 as MDHEN and CDR2 as SYDVKM. For the CDR3, the DNA is TGTGCCAGCAGTCCGCAGGGTCGTCAGCCCCAGCATTTT. Translation: CASSPQGRQPQHF.

The chain uses TRBV9 and TRBJ2-4, with D uncertain. Per the germline V gene, CDR1 is SGDLS and CDR2 is YYNGEE. V shed 0 bases and J shed 2 bases, with 3 bases lying between them. The CDR3 is 13 amino acids. CDR3 residues: CASSVGPKNIQYF. CDR3 in DNA: TGTGCCAGCAGCGTAGGTCCCAAAAACATTCAGTACTTC.

This clonotype was seen a handful of times. The chain has TRBV7-9 and TRBJ2-5; D may be TRBD1 or TRBD2 (5 bases each). Germline V gene sequence: CDR1 SEHNR, CDR2 FQNEAQ (reference sequence). The V end was cut by 5 bases, the J end by 11 bases, with 27 bases between. The length of the CDR3 is 16 residues. CDR3 DNA sequence: TGTGCCAGCAGCACCTCGACAGATCCGGGATACCATGAGCAGTACTTC. Protein: CASSTSTDPGYHEQYF.

The J gene is TRBJ1-1, the V gene TRBV7-2; D is unclear. This CDR3 has 15 residues. Germline V gene lookup returns CDR1 SGHTA and CDR2 FQGNSA. With 5 bases removed from V and 0 bases from J, the gap between germline ends came to 13 bases. CDR3 in DNA: TGTGCCAGCAGCACCACACAGAGATTGAACACTGAAGCTTTCTTT. Translation gives CASSTTQRLNTEAFF.

This CDR3 reads CASSRDSTPFYNEQFF. Here the CDR3 DNA reads TGTGCCAGCAGCCGGGACAGCACCCCATTTTACAATGAGCAGTTCTTC. The J gene is TRBJ2-1, the V gene TRBV6-2 or TRBV6-3; 7 nucleotides align to TRBD1. The CDR3 has 16 residues. Trimming at V came to 6 bases and at J to 4 bases, leaving 12 bases not matched to a gene. Germline CDR1 MNHEY, CDR2 SVGEGT.

This clonotype was observed a few times. The CDR3 coding sequence is TGTGCCAGCAGCTTAGGACAGGGGAACTCCGAGCAGTACTTC. Its translation: CASSLGQGNSEQYF. The V gene is TRBV7-9, the J gene TRBJ2-5; 8 bases agree with TRBD1. The DNA matches TRBJ2-7 better at its end, which makes the J call doubtful. This CDR3 contains 14 residues. CDR1 is SEHNR, CDR2 FQNEAQ, per germline (reference sequence).

The chain employs TRBV5-1 and TRBJ2-7, with 9 bases lining up with TRBD2. The V segment lost 2 bases and the J segment 3 bases; nucleotides outside the gene matches: 9. The germline gives CDR1 SGHRS, CDR2 YFSETQ. This CDR3 is 16 amino acids long. The DNA of the CDR3 is TGCGCCAGCAGCTTCGGAGCGGGGGGACCAAACTACGAGCAGTACTTC. It is translated as CASSFGAGGPNYEQYF. The variable domain in full, completed from reference TRBV5-1 and TRBJ2-7, reads KAGVTQTPRYLIKTRGQQVTLSCSPISGHRSVSWYQQTPGQGLQFLFEYFSETQRNKGNFPGRFSGRQFSNSRSEMNVSTLELGDSALYLCASSFGAGGPNYEQYFGPGTRLTVT.

This chain uses TRBV6-2 or TRBV6-3 with TRBJ1-2; D not certain. Trimming left V 6 bases short and J 2 bases short, with 13 bases between. The CDR3 loop spans 14 amino acids. Germline assignment: CDR1 MNHEY and CDR2 SVGEGT. For the CDR3, the DNA is TGTGCCAGCAGATCGGGGATTCCCAACTATGGCTACACCTTC. Translation: CASRSGIPNYGYTF.

This chain joins TRBV4-1 and TRBJ2-5; 7 bases align to TRBD1. The CDR3 sequence is 16 residues long. The germline CDR1 and CDR2 sequences are MGHRA and YSYEKL. Losses at the gene ends were 0 bases for V and 0 bases for J; bases not matched to a gene: 4. The CDR3 is CASSQERGLNQETQYF. DNA for the CDR3: TGCGCCAGCAGCCAAGAAAGGGGGCTCAACCAAGAGACCCAGTACTTC.

This chain links TRBV28 with TRBJ1-6; a possible D gene is TRBD1 (5 bases). Per germline, CDR1 MDHEN and CDR2 SYDVKM. The CDR3 covers 15 residues. V shed 3 bases and J shed 6 bases, with 12 bases lying between them. This CDR3 reads CASSFTGGVNSPLHF. CDR3 nucleotide sequence: TGTGCCAGCAGTTTTACCGGGGGTGTTAATTCACCCCTCCACTTT.

The chain uses TRBV7-9 and TRBJ2-1, with a possible D match to TRBD1 (5 bases). The CDR3 loop spans 16 amino acids. V was shortened by 4 bases and J by 1 base, with 14 bases between the two germline ends. Germline V lookup: CDR1 SEHNR, CDR2 FQNEAQ (reference sequence). The CDR3 DNA sequence: TGTGCCAGCAGCTCCCAGGGTCAGTGGTCCTACAATGAGCAGTTCTTC. Translated: CASSSQGQWSYNEQFF.

This clonotype came up a few times. The V and J genes are TRBV6-1 and TRBJ2-3; D is ambiguous. The CDR3 extends over 15 amino acids. CDR1 MNHNS and CDR2 SASEGT come from the germline V gene. V lost 2 bases and J 1 base, leaving 10 bases between the germline ends. CDR3 in DNA: TGTGCCAGCAGTGAACAGGCTAGTCGCACAGATACGCAGTATTTT. Encoded protein: CASSEQASRTDTQYF.

V usage is TRBV29-1 and J usage is TRBJ2-7; 11 positions agree with TRBD1. The CDR3 consists of 17 residues. In germline, CDR1 is SQVTM, CDR2 ANQGSEA. The V and J ends lost 5 bases and 1 base, in that order; junction bases with no gene match: 13. The CDR3 nucleotides read TGCAGCGTTAGGTTAGGATCCGGGACAGGGGGTTCCTACGAGCAGTACTTC. This translates into CSVRLGSGTGGSYEQYF.

About this clonotype itself: A much bigger clone sits one base away, suggesting this may be a read error. The DNA for the CDR3 is TGTGCCAGCAGTGACTCTGCGAGGGGCACAGATACGCAGTATTTT. As protein: CASSDSARGTDTQYF. This chain uses TRBV6-4 with TRBJ2-3, with D possibly being TRBD2 (5 bases). V lost 0 bases and J 1 base, leaving 8 bases between the germline ends. The CDR3 has 15 residues. Germline V gene data show CDR1 as MRHNA and CDR2 as SNTAGT.

The sample holds a few counts of this clonotype. The CDR3, as DNA: TGTGCCAGTAGTGCCCGCACGACAGCTCCTTATAGCAATCAGCCCCAGCATTTT. Translation: CASSARTTAPYSNQPQHF. V usage is TRBV19 and J usage is TRBJ1-5; D possibly corresponds to TRBD1 (5 bases). This CDR3 region has 18 residues. From germline, CDR1 is LNHDA and CDR2 SQIVND (reference sequence). Trimming removed 5 bases at V and 0 bases at J, with 20 bases between.

This chain uses TRBV20-1 with TRBJ2-3, with TRBD2 matching 8 bases. The CDR3 has 16 amino acids. V lost 5 bases and J lost 3; bases outside the gene matches: 13. Germline V gene lookup returns CDR1 DFQATT and CDR2 SNEGSKA (reference sequence). The CDR3 sequence: CSAGIPPGGRTDTQYF. CDR3 coding DNA: TGCAGTGCTGGGATACCCCCGGGGGGGAGGACAGATACGCAGTATTTT.